Described below is a single T cell receptor (beta chain) sequence and its context. Its target is not known. Axillary draining lymph nodes of breast cancer patients supplied the node samples. This entry belongs to a study of breast tumors, draining lymph nodes, adjacent tissues. Findings and caveats of the study: That most tumor T cells come from lymph nodes remained unproven.

The length of the CDR3 is 16 residues. Germline CDR1 is SNHLY and CDR2 is FYNNEI. Deletions cut 8 bases from V and 0 bases from J, with 14 bases between. TCRdb reprocessed the multiplex PCR reads with MiXCR, giving one entry per CDR3 protein. The sample lists some 100,000 distinct CDR3 sequences; about 20% were seen once. This clonotype was obtained from a female donor with breast cancer. Some clones in this sample may be carry-over from other donors' samples. What was sequenced was axillary lymph node tissue. The J gene is TRBJ2-6, the V gene TRBV2; weak D call: TRBD2 (5 bases). CDR3 loop: CASYRESNSGANVLTF. The CDR3, as DNA: TGTGCCAGCTACCGGGAAAGTAACTCTGGGGCCAACGTCCTGACTTTC.